This T cell receptor (beta chain) derives from a study of blood T cell repertoires in COVID-19. The wider study: Whether acute or convalescent, the COVID-19 samples came from the United States, Italy and Spain. The analysed material was cDNA or gDNA that came from T cells, B-cell-depleted T cells, or PBMCs.

Original methodology: For nucleated cells, counts were estimated from reference gene primer amplification. Clones were sequenced by immunoSEQ multiplex PCR, and TCRdb holds only the in-frame ones, with some missing. That table supplies the V and J calls and clone size; D and trimming were determined from the DNA. The repertoire consists of roughly 48,000 clones, with 82% occurring once and the leading ten covering roughly 7.7%. Germline values: CDR1 SNHLY, CDR2 FYNNEI. The CDR3 covers 15 residues. V was clipped by 1 base and J by 3 bases, with 13 bases between them. The sequencing input was peripheral blood. The chain carries TRBV2 and TRBJ2-7; a possible D gene is TRBD1 (5 bases). This sequence originates from a man aged 40-50 years with acute or convalescent COVID-19. DNA for the CDR3: TGTGCCAGCAGTGAAGTAGGTGGCAGGGACTACGAGCAGTACTTC. Translation gives CASSEVGGRDYEQYF.